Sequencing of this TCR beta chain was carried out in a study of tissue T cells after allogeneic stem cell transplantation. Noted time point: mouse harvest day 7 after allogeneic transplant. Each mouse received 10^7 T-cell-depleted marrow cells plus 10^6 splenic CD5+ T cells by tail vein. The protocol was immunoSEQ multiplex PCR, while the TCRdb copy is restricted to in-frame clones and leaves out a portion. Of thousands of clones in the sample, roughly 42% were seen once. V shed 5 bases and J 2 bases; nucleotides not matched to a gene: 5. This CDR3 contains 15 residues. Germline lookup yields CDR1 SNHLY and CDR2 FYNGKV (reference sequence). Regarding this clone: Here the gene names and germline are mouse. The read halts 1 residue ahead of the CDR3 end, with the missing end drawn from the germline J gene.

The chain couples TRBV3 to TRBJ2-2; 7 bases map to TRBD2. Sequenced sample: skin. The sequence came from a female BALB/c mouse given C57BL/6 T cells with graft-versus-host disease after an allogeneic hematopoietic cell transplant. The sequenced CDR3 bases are TGTGCCAGCAGCCCCCTCTGGGGGAACACCGGGCAGCTCTAC. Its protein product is CASSPLWGNTGQLY. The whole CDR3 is CASSPLWGNTGQLYF.